This T cell receptor beta chain is from a study of T cell responses to AZD1222 COVID-19 vaccine. Study-level points and caveats: Clonal diversity may have been underestimated, and the donors were mostly white British, with more females than males.

The data were produced by immunoSEQ multiplex PCR, yet TCRdb's version contains in-frame clones alone and is incomplete. This sample yields 85,000 to 100,000 clones, of which 80% to 95% are seen a single time; approximately 9% belongs to the top ten. V lost 2 bases, J lost 0 bases, and 4 bases lay in between. Germline CDR1 and CDR2: MNHEY and SMNVEV (reference sequence). This CDR3 comprises 13 residues. In regard to this clone: Its antigen is as yet unknown.

The J gene is TRBJ2-5, the V gene TRBV27; unclear D gene. The sequencing here drew on peripheral blood, taken 28 days after the second AZD1222 dose. This sequence originates from an adult who received the AZD1222 COVID-19 vaccine. The CDR3: CASSLGNQETQYF. The CDR3 DNA reads as TGTGCCAGCAGTTTAGGTAACCAAGAGACCCAGTACTTC.